This T cell receptor (beta chain) was captured in a study of CD8+ T cells in alopecia areata. cDNA serving as the sequencing template came from extracted, reverse transcribed RNA. The table came from immunoSEQ multiplex PCR; TCRdb's copy has only in-frame clones and leaves some out. The sample holds 120,000 to 150,000 clones; 85% to 90% are singletons and the top ten take approximately 13%. This sample's treatment: oral pan-JAK inhibitor, 5-10 mg twice daily. The CDR3 is 16 amino acids. The trim removed 0 bases at V and 5 bases at J, leaving 5 bases unmatched. Germline CDR1 reads SGHDT; CDR2 reads YYEEEE.

This sequence joins TRBV5-6 and TRBJ2-3; 11 bases line up with TRBD2. The sequences come from CD8+ T cells sorted from blood, collected at week 4, from a patient treated with tofacitinib. The source of this sequence is a human donor with alopecia areata. The CDR3 loop is CASSLALAGAVDTQYF. The DNA for the CDR3 is TGTGCCAGCAGCTTGGCACTAGCGGGAGCGGTAGATACGCAGTATTTT.